This is a list of T cell receptor beta chains from one sample in a study of cytomegalovirus exposure and HLA in healthy donors. Libraries were prepared by immunoSEQ multiplex PCR; TCRdb keeps only in-frame clonotypes and omits some of them. The data contain more than 110,000 clones, approximately 85% of them singletons. Material: PBMCs. These receptors all come from a woman younger than 45 in good health and CMV-seronegative. Both conserved end residues are part of each CDR3. Each record gives: V gene, clone size, CDR3 length, J gene, D gene, CDR3 protein, CDR3 DNA. The D gene is left open where the match is weak. Size tells how often a clone was seen (once, few, many) or the class of an expanded clone, and some rows leave it out.

TRBV5-4,NA,16,TRBJ2-7,NA,CASSLYQGSLPYEQYF,TGTGCCAGCAGTCTATACCAGGGAAGCCTACCCTACGAGCAGTACTTC
TRBV2,once,15,TRBJ2-7,TRBD1,CASSEPDRVLYEQYF,TGTGCCAGCAGTGAACCGGACAGGGTACTCTACGAGCAGTACTTC
TRBV4-1,NA,17,TRBJ2-3,TRBD2,CASSQDVPAGGMDTQYF,TGCGCCAGCAGCCAAGATGTCCCGGCGGGGGGGATGGATACGCAGTATTTT
TRBV15,NA,14,TRBJ2-3,NA,CATSRGGERDTQYF,TGTGCCACCAGCAGAGGGGGGGAGCGGGATACGCAGTATTTT
TRBV4-2,NA,17,TRBJ1-1,TRBD1,CASSQDTAGTGVGGAFF,TGTGCCAGCAGCCAAGATACCGCCGGGACAGGGGTCGGGGGAGCTTTCTTT
TRBV7-3,NA,16,TRBJ2-3,TRBD2,CASSLLTSGGPDTQYF,TGTGCCAGCAGCTTACTGACTAGCGGGGGGCCAGATACGCAGTATTTT
TRBV2,NA,14,TRBJ1-1,TRBD1,CASNRGGMNTEAFF,TGTGCCAGCAACAGGGGGGGTATGAACACTGAAGCTTTCTTT
TRBV10-3,NA,14,TRBJ2-1,NA,CAIRPAGTLNEQFF,TGTGCCATCCGGCCCGCGGGGACTCTCAATGAGCAGTTCTTC
TRBV29-1,NA,12,TRBJ2-7,TRBD1,CSVGTGTLEQYF,TGCAGCGTTGGGACAGGGACTCTCGAGCAGTACTTC
TRBV11-2,NA,15,TRBJ2-2,NA,CASSSFSRNTGELFF,TGTGCCAGCAGCTCCTTCTCGCGGAACACCGGGGAGCTGTTTTTT
TRBV30,NA,18,TRBJ1-1,NA,CAWREPAWRGGAATEAFF,TGTGCCTGGAGGGAACCCGCATGGAGAGGGGGTGCAGCCACTGAAGCTTTCTTT
TRBV5-5,NA,16,TRBJ2-4,NA,CASSFSPGSAKNIQYF,TGTGCCAGCAGCTTTAGCCCGGGATCGGCCAAAAACATTCAGTACTTC
TRBV7-8,NA,17,TRBJ2-2,TRBD2,CASSPRGGSKLTGELFF,TGTGCCAGCAGCCCCCGGGGGGGATCCAAACTCACCGGGGAGCTGTTTTTT
TRBV2,NA,13,TRBJ2-5,TRBD2,CASSDSGGETQYF,TGTGCCAGCAGTGATTCGGGGGGAGAGACCCAGTACTTC
TRBV19,medium-sized,15,TRBJ1-6,TRBD1,CASKSAGTGTSPLHF,TGTGCCAGTAAGTCGGCTGGGACAGGGACTTCACCCCTCCACTTT
TRBV6-1,NA,13,TRBJ2-7,NA,CASNRDSAYEQYF,TGTGCCAGCAACCGGGACTCAGCCTACGAGCAGTACTTC
TRBV4-2,NA,12,TRBJ1-4,NA,CASSHPTPKLFF,TGTGCCAGCAGCCATCCTACCCCAAAACTGTTTTTT
TRBV7-8,once,14,TRBJ1-4,NA,CASSSQGTNEKLFF,TGTGCCAGCAGCTCTCAGGGGACTAATGAAAAACTGTTTTTT
TRBV6-1,NA,14,TRBJ2-2,NA,CASNRKSNTGELFF,TGTGCCAGTAACAGGAAATCGAACACCGGGGAGCTGTTTTTT
TRBV7-3,NA,15,TRBJ2-3,NA,CASSLSGLGTDTQYF,TGTGCCAGCAGCCTATCCGGACTCGGGACAGATACGCAGTATTTT
TRBV29-1,NA,14,TRBJ2-1,TRBD1,CSAETGAGDNEQFF,TGCAGCGCGGAGACAGGGGCCGGGGACAATGAGCAGTTCTTC
TRBV2,NA,14,TRBJ1-4,NA,CASNPVRVGEKLFF,TGTGCCAGCAACCCCGTCAGGGTTGGTGAAAAACTGTTTTTT
TRBV28,NA,16,TRBJ1-4,NA,CASSFSDGTEGEKLFF,TGTGCCAGCAGTTTTAGTGACGGGACGGAGGGTGAAAAACTGTTTTTT
TRBV6-4,NA,14,TRBJ2-2,NA,CASSDSGRAGELFF,TGTGCCAGCAGTGACTCGGGCAGGGCCGGGGAGCTGTTTTTT
TRBV7-6,NA,15,TRBJ1-5,NA,CASSPDSLSNQPQHF,TGTGCCAGCAGCCCCGACAGCCTATCCAATCAGCCCCAGCATTTT
TRBV18,NA,16,TRBJ1-2,TRBD1,CASSPGTGKQTNGYTF,TGTGCCAGCTCACCCGGGACAGGGAAGCAGACTAATGGCTACACCTTC
TRBV2,few,15,TRBJ2-2,TRBD2,CASNDRRGGTGELFF,TGTGCCAGCAATGACAGGCGGGGGGGCACCGGGGAGCTGTTTTTT
TRBV5-1,few,14,TRBJ2-7,NA,CASSLGGRPYEQYF,TGCGCCAGCAGCTTGGGAGGGAGGCCCTACGAGCAGTACTTC